The T cell receptor beta chain under discussion was sequenced for a study of blood T cells in healthy people across ages. At the level of the study: Template switching captured about one barcoded beta molecule per two T cells. General observations from the study: Investigators viewed diversity estimates from one million T cells as underestimates, the study reported.

This clonotype was detected a few times. Its antigen is as yet unknown. Then a second PCR, running about 7 to 11 cycles, was carried out with a sample-barcoded 5' primer and a J-beta primer mix. TCRdb itself ran the 5' RACE reads through MiXCR, one entry per CDR3 protein. The sample yields around 1.7 million distinct CDR3 sequences, under 30% seen once. Researchers collected about 9.1 milliliters of peripheral blood from every single donor. The V gene's germline CDR1 is WNHNN and CDR2 SYGVQD (reference sequence). Trimming removed 2 bases from V and 3 bases from J; junction bases left unmatched: 5. The CDR3 consists of 15 residues.

The chain employs TRBV10-1 and TRBJ2-7; TRBD2 matches 9 bases. Sequencing was performed on blood. The receptor comes from a woman in her twenties or thirties in good health. The CDR3 DNA follows: TGCGCCAGCAGTGAGATTAGCGGGAGTATCTACGAGCAGTACTTC. This translates into CASSEISGSIYEQYF.